This T cell receptor (beta chain) was identified during a study of T cells after yellow fever vaccination. Whole-study findings and limits: Post-booster samples contained most primary-vaccination clones (approximately 96% CD4, approximately 88% CD8).

On this clonotype: Antigen unknown.

From the 5' RACE reads, TCRdb called clonotypes with MiXCR, one entry per CDR3 protein. The data contain hundreds of thousands of distinct CDR3 sequences, approximately 13% of them seen just once; the ten biggest clones take up about 16%. The CDR3 totals 14 residues. The junction had 5 bases not matched to a gene; V was cut back by 4 bases and J by 4 bases. Germline assignment: CDR1 SGHRS and CDR2 YFSETQ. This TCR came from a man aged 25-40 years who received the YFV17D yellow fever vaccine. V gene TRBV5-1 combines with J gene TRBJ2-3; 8 bases fit TRBD1. Sequencing used PBMCs, obtained on the day of the yellow fever booster vaccination. DNA of the CDR3: TGCGCCAGCAGCCCAGGGGGCCTCGCAGATACGCAGTATTTT. It encodes CASSPGGLADTQYF.